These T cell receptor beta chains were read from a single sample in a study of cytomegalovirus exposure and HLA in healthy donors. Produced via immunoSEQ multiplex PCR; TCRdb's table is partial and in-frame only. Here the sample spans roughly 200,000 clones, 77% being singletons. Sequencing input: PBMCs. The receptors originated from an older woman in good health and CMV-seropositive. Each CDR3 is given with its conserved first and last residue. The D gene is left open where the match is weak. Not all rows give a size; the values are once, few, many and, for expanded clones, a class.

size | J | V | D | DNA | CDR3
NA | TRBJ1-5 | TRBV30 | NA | TGTGCCTGGAGTTCGCAGGGTCTCCAGCCCCAGCATTTT | CAWSSQGLQPQHF
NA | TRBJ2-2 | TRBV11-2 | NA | TGTGCCAGCAGCATAGACTATCACACCGGGGAGCTGTTTTTT | CASSIDYHTGELFF
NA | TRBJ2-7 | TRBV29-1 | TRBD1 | TGCAGCGTTGAGCGACAGGGGGCCACTTTCGAGCAGTACTTC | CSVERQGATFEQYF
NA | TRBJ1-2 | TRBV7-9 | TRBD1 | TGTGCCAGCAGCCGAAGGGACAGGAGTAGCTACGGCTACACCTTC | CASSRRDRSSYGYTF
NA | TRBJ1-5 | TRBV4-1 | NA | TGCGCCAGCAGCCAAGATCAGGGCCCAAGGAGCAATCAGCCCCAGCATTTT | CASSQDQGPRSNQPQHF
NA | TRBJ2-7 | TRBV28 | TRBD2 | TGTGCCAGCAGTTTATCGGCGGGGGGCCCCTACGAGCAGTACTTC | CASSLSAGGPYEQYF
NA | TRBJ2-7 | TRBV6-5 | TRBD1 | TGTGCCAGCAGTTACTTCACAGGGGGCGGCTACGAGCAGTACTTC | CASSYFTGGGYEQYF
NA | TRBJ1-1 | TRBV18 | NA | TGTGCCAGCTCACCTCTCCAGGGTTCTGCCATGAACACTGAAGCTTTCTTT | CASSPLQGSAMNTEAFF
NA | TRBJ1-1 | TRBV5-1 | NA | TGCGCCAGCGGGGAGGGGGGCGCGAACACTGAAGCTTTCTTT | CASGEGGANTEAFF
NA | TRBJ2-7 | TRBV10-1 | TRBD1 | TGCGCCAGCAGTGAGTCTTTAGGACAGGGGAAGGAGAGGTACTTC | CASSESLGQGKERYF
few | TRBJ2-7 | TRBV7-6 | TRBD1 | TGTGCCAGCAGCTTAGGGACAGGGTTGGAGGACGAGCAGTACTTC | CASSLGTGLEDEQYF
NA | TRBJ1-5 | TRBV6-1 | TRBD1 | TGTGCCAGCAGAAAAGGACAGGACGGTCAGCCCCAGCATTTT | CASRKGQDGQPQHF